This TCR beta chain is from a study of T cell responses to AZD1222 COVID-19 vaccine. Whole-study results and caveats: Breadth and depth of Spike-specific TCRs rose after two AZD1222 doses. Females made up more of the donors, who were largely white British, and clonal diversity may have come out too low. Repertoires in all cases were sampled only once the peak T cell response had passed.

Regarding this clone: Its antigen remains unidentified.

Produced via immunoSEQ multiplex PCR; TCRdb's table is partial and in-frame only. The sample holds 30,000 to 35,000 clones, around 78% seen once. Sequenced material: peripheral blood, taken 28 days after the second AZD1222 dose. The sequence came from an adult who received the AZD1222 COVID-19 vaccine.

The CDR3 protein is CASSTSARGKVSPLHF. The CDR3 nucleotides are TGTGCCAGCTCAACGAGCGCAAGGGGTAAGGTTTCACCCCTCCACTTT. This rearrangement joins TRBV18 to TRBJ1-6, with a possible D match to TRBD1 (5 bases). The CDR3 spans 16 residues. V was trimmed by 5 bases and J by 9 bases, leaving 20 bases between them. The germline V gene has CDR1 KGHSH and CDR2 LQKENI.